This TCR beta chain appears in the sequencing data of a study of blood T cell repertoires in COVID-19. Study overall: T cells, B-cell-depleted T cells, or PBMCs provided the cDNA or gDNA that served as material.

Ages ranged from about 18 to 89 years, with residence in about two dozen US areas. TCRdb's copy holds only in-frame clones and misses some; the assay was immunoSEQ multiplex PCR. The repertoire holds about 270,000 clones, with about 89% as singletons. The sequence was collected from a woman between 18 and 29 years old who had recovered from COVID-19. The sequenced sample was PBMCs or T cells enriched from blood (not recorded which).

The CDR3 region is CASRGAEAFF. CDR3 coding DNA: TGTGCCAGTAGGGGGGCCGAAGCTTTCTTT. This chain connects TRBV19 to TRBJ1-1; a weak D match, TRBD1 (6 bases). Trimming took 6 bases from V and 8 from J, leaving 7 bases between them. The CDR3 spans 10 residues. The germline gives CDR1 LNHDA, CDR2 SQIVND (reference sequence).